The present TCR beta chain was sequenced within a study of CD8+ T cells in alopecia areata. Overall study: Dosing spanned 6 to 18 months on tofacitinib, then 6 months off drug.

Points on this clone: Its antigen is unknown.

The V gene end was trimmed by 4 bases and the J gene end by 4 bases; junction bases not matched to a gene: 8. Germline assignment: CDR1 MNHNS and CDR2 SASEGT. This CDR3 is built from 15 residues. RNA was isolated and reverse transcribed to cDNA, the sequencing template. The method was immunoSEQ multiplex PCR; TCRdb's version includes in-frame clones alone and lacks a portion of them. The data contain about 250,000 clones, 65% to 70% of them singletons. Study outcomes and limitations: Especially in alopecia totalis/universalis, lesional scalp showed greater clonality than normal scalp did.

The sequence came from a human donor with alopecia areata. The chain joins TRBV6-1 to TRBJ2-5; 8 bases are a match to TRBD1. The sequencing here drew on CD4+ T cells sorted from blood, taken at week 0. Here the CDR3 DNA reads TGTGCCAGCAGTGGAAGACAGGGGAGGATAGAGACCCAGTACTTC. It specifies CASSGRQGRIETQYF.